The source of this T cell receptor (beta chain) is a study of beta chain features in type 1 diabetes. Overall study: Cells sorted and examined across all samples totaled 90 million to 120 million. Study-wide points: Sampled from patients, naive, central memory and Treg TCRB repertoires appeared more similar than those sampled from healthy donors. Patients and controls would share equally any PCR tilt toward shorter templates.

This clone was seen a handful of times. What it binds is not known. Isolated RNA was reverse transcribed in full, so expressed TCRB transcripts were sequenced. Measured with immunoSEQ multiplex PCR; TCRdb has only the in-frame clones, and not every one. The repertoire holds approximately 380,000 clones, with less than 15% as singletons. The germline V gene has CDR1 LGHNA and CDR2 YSLEER. This CDR3 spans 16 amino acids. After removal of 2 bases from V and 4 bases from J, the junction contained 5 bases not matched to a gene. The gene calls are TRBV4-3 and TRBJ2-2, with 9 nucleotides matching TRBD2. The sequenced material came from naive CD4+ T cells from blood. The sequence was obtained from a woman aged 18-29 years in good health. CDR3 coding DNA: TGCGCCAGCAGCCAATTTTATAGCGGGAGCACCGGGGAGCTGTTTTTT. Its protein is CASSQFYSGSTGELFF.